Detailed here is one TCR beta chain. No antigen is known for it. The repertoire was sequenced with immunoSEQ multiplex PCR; TCRdb's copy has only in-frame clones and lacks some. The sample contains some 2.1 million clones, roughly 95% of which appear only once. This entry belongs to a study of shared clonotypes between healthy human individuals. The CDR3 is made up of 15 amino acids. V lost 4 bases to trimming and J lost 6 bases, with 20 bases between them. CDR1 is SGDLS, CDR2 YYNGEE, per germline. General study findings and limits: Relative to clonotypes present in all four donors, those not shared had lower generation probabilities. Measured sharing among donors was expected to vary with sequencing depth. The sharing of 4.5% to 6.5% of naive CD4 clonotypes was seen across several donors.

The sequence came from a man aged 18 to 30 in good health. The V gene is TRBV9, the J gene TRBJ2-7; D is unclear. Sequencing input: naive CD4+ T cells sorted from blood. Subset given: CD45RA+ positively selected. In DNA form, the CDR3 reads TGTGCCAGCAGCCTCACCCCTGGCACCCCTGGCGAGCAGTACTTC. Amino acids: CASSLTPGTPGEQYF.